Described below is a single TCR beta chain sequence and its context. The target antigen is unknown. These data belong to a study of OX40 agonist ivuxolimab in advanced cancers. Study context: Patients' therapy was ivuxolimab, an antibody that acts as an agonist of OX40 (CD134). Study observations and caveats: CD4+ and CD8+ blood T cells expanded clonally by week 6 at 0.1 to 3.0 mg/kg. The study found among the lowest clonal expansion in partial responders at 0.1-3.0 mg/kg. Some patients who did not respond also had low normalized T-cell clonal expansion.

The CDR3 has 16 amino acids. Trimming shortened V by 3 bases and J by 2 bases, and 14 bases separated the two germline ends. Germline assignment: CDR1 LNHDA and CDR2 SQIVND (reference sequence). The method was immunoSEQ multiplex PCR; TCRdb's version includes in-frame clones alone and lacks a portion of them. The sample includes 55,000 to 90,000 clones, about 81% seen only once; the top ten take about 0.42%. This clonotype originated in an adult with an advanced solid tumor such as melanoma, head and neck, liver or kidney cancer. This material consisted of CD4+ or CD8+ T cells sorted from blood, taken in a trial of the OX40 agonist ivuxolimab. V usage is TRBV19 and J usage is TRBJ1-5; D gene ambiguous. CDR3 nucleotides: TGTGCCAGTAGTATCCTTGGACTTGGACGCAATCAGCCCCAGCATTTT. Encoded protein: CASSILGLGRNQPQHF.